One sample yielded the 32 T cell receptor beta chains listed below, sequenced in a study of shared clonotypes between healthy human individuals. The method was immunoSEQ multiplex PCR; TCRdb's version includes in-frame clones alone and lacks a portion of them. The sample holds fewer than 850,000 clones; 90% are singletons and the top ten take approximately 35%. The specimen sequenced was memory CD8+ T cells from PBMCs. The subset denotes: CD45RO+ cells pooled with CCR7-negative TemRA cells. These receptors all stem from a man between 18 and 35 years old in good health. Some clones in this sample may be carry-over from other donors' samples.

This chain connects TRBV5-1 to TRBJ2-1; 8 nucleotides align to TRBD2. V shed 6 bases, J shed 5 bases, and the junction held 10 bases outside the gene matches. The CDR3 contains 15 residues. From germline, CDR1 is SGHRS and CDR2 YFSETQ. CDR3 region: CASTSGGIRNNEQFF. In DNA form, the CDR3 reads TGCGCCAGCACCTCGGGGGGGATCAGGAACAATGAGCAGTTCTTC. Drawing the rest from reference TRBV5-1 and TRBJ2-1, the complete variable domain is KAGVTQTPRYLIKTRGQQVTLSCSPISGHRSVSWYQQTPGQGLQFLFEYFSETQRNKGNFPGRFSGRQFSNSRSEMNVSTLELGDSALYLCASTSGGIRNNEQFFGPGTRLTVL.

The rearrangement links TRBV30 to TRBJ1-1; a weak D match, TRBD1 (5 bases). V was pared by 0 bases and J by 4 bases, with 9 bases between. The germline V gene has CDR1 GTSNPN and CDR2 SVGIG (reference sequence). The length of the CDR3 is 13 residues. CDR3 loop: CAWSVGGVTEAFF. DNA for the CDR3: TGTGCCTGGAGTGTAGGAGGGGTCACTGAAGCTTTCTTT.

The V gene is TRBV2, the J gene TRBJ2-1; D is uncertain. The CDR3 totals 14 residues. Trimming shortened V by 2 bases and J by 9 bases, and 14 bases separated the two germline ends. Germline CDR1 is SNHLY and CDR2 is FYNNEI. This CDR3 reads CASSEYSRRSEQFF. Here the CDR3 DNA reads TGTGCCAGCAGTGAATACTCCCGGCGCAGTGAGCAGTTCTTC.

This chain joins TRBV7-9 and TRBJ1-5; D unclear. The V end was cut by 4 bases, the J end by 3 bases, with 7 bases between. The CDR3 runs 13 residues. CDR1 and CDR2 from the germline V gene are SEHNR and FQNEAQ (reference sequence). Written as DNA, the CDR3 is TGTGCCAGCAGCTCGTCACCCAATCAGCCCCAGCATTTT. As protein: CASSSSPNQPQHF. Supplemented by reference TRBV7-9 and TRBJ1-5, the full variable domain reads DTGVSQNPRHKITKRGQNVTFRCDPISEHNRLYWYRQTLGQGPEFLTYFQNEAQLEKSRLLSDRFSAERPKGSFSTLEIQRTEQGDSAMYLCASSSSPNQPQHFGDGTRLSIL.

This clone was seen ten or more times. The chain has TRBV19 and TRBJ2-7, with 7 nucleotides matching TRBD1. The CDR3 length is 13 residues. V was pared by 6 bases and J by 2 bases, with 4 bases of the junction left unmatched. Germline V CDR1 and CDR2: LNHDA, SQIVND (reference sequence). CDR3 in amino acids: CASRGTVPYEQYF. CDR3 nucleotide sequence: TGTGCCAGTAGAGGGACAGTCCCCTACGAGCAGTACTTC. The variable domain in full, with the rest retrieved from reference TRBV19 and TRBJ2-7, is DGGITQSPKYLFRKEGQNVTLSCEQNLNHDAMYWYRQDPGQGLRLIYYSQIVNDFQKGDIAEGYSVSREKKESFPLTVTSAQKNPTAFYLCASRGTVPYEQYFGPGTRLTVT.

Regarding this clone: Other DNA sequences in this sample translate to the same CDR3. V usage is TRBV28 and J usage is TRBJ2-7; 8 nucleotides agree with TRBD1. With V trimmed by 2 bases and J by 4 bases, 1 base remained unmatched. The CDR3 covers 13 residues. CDR1 is MDHEN and CDR2 is SYDVKM in the germline V gene. The CDR3 nucleotides are TGTGCCAGCAGTTTAGACAGGGGTTACGAGCAGTACTTC. Amino acid sequence: CASSLDRGYEQYF. Full variable domain (outside the CDR3, taken from reference TRBV28 and TRBJ2-7): DVKVTQSSRYLVKRTGEKVFLECVQDMDHENMFWYRQDPGLGLRLIYFSYDVKMKEKGDIPEGYSVSREKKERFSLILESASTNQTSMYLCASSLDRGYEQYFGPGTRLTVT.

This clone came up once. The chain combines TRBV30 with TRBJ1-5, with no clear D. This CDR3 has 13 residues. The V gene lost 2 bases and the J gene lost 1 base, with 6 bases spanning the gap. Germline CDR1 GTSNPN, CDR2 SVGIG (reference sequence). DNA of the CDR3: TGTGCCTGGAGTACTGACAGCAATCAGCCCCAGCATTTT. It yields the protein CAWSTDSNQPQHF.

The chain employs TRBV27 and TRBJ2-1, with D possibly being TRBD1 (6 bases). There are 15 residues in the CDR3. V shed 4 bases and J shed 7 bases, with 17 bases lying between them. Per germline, CDR1 MNHEY and CDR2 SMNVEV (reference sequence). The CDR3 here is CASSSGTTPGNEQFF. The CDR3 DNA reads TGTGCCAGCAGTTCCGGGACAACCCCAGGGAATGAGCAGTTCTTC.

The rearrangement joins TRBV4-1 to TRBJ2-7; D is perhaps TRBD1 (6 bases). CDR1 is MGHRA and CDR2 is YSYEKL in the germline V gene. V was trimmed by 2 bases and J by 6 bases, leaving 14 bases between them. The CDR3 is 14 amino acids. This CDR3 is CASSQMAGESEQYF. CDR3 nucleotide sequence: TGCGCCAGCAGCCAAATGGCAGGGGAGAGCGAGCAGTACTTC.

The CDR3 bases are TGTGCCAGCAGCTTAATGGGACTAGGATCCAATGAGCAGTTCTTC. Translated: CASSLMGLGSNEQFF. The chain couples TRBV7-3 to TRBJ2-1; 8 nucleotides align to TRBD2. J was trimmed by 6 bases and V by 1 base; bases with no gene match: 5. Germline V gene lookup returns CDR1 SGHTA and CDR2 FQGTGA. The CDR3 covers 15 residues.

The CDR3 nucleotides are TGTGCCAGCAGCTTAGGCAATTACCTCCACTTT. It yields the protein CASSLGNYLHF. The V call is TRBV11-2, the J call TRBJ1-6; no reliable D call. In germline, CDR1 is SGHAT, CDR2 FQNNGV. V was cut by 1 base and J by 15 bases, with 7 bases left in between. CDR3 length equals 11 residues.

The chain employs TRBV5-6 and TRBJ2-1; 10 bases agree with TRBD2. Germline V gives CDR1 SGHDT, CDR2 YYEEEE. This CDR3 comprises 15 residues. With 4 bases clipped from V and 7 bases from J, the junction kept 8 bases outside the gene matches. The CDR3 DNA is TGTGCCAGCAGCACTGGACTAGCGGCTTCTAATGAGCAGTTCTTC. Translating it yields CASSTGLAASNEQFF.

The sample holds a few counts of this clone. The J gene is TRBJ2-5, the V gene TRBV25-1; D gene uncertain. CDR3 length: 16 residues. Germline CDR1 reads MGHDK; CDR2 reads SYGVNS. Trimming pared 1 base from V and 5 bases from J, leaving 17 bases between. The CDR3 here is CASSELDQSIRETQYF. As DNA, the CDR3 is TGTGCCAGCAGTGAATTAGATCAATCCATTCGGGAGACCCAGTACTTC.

CDR3 coding DNA: TGTGCCAGCAGCTTAGGCGGGGCCGGGGAGCTGTTTTTT. Its translation is CASSLGGAGELFF. The chain employs TRBV13 and TRBJ2-2, with a possible D match to TRBD2 (5 bases). Trimming stripped 0 bases from V and 6 bases from J, with 5 bases between. Germline-derived CDR1 and CDR2 are PRHDT and FYEKMQ (reference sequence). The CDR3 has 13 residues.

The J gene is TRBJ2-7, the V gene TRBV15; TRBD1 matches 9 bases. Germline V gene data show CDR1 as LNHNV and CDR2 as YYDKDF (reference sequence). After removal of 1 base from V and 3 bases from J, the junction contained 4 bases not matched to a gene. The CDR3 runs 15 residues. The CDR3 protein is CATSRGQGENYEQYF. The CDR3 bases are TGTGCCACCAGCAGAGGACAGGGGGAAAACTACGAGCAGTACTTC. Drawing the rest from reference TRBV15 and TRBJ2-7, the complete variable domain is DAMVIQNPRYQVTQFGKPVTLSCSQTLNHNVMYWYQQKSSQAPKLLFHYYDKDFNNEADTPDNFQSRRPNTSFCFLDIRSPGLGDTAMYLCATSRGQGENYEQYFGPGTRLTVT.

V is TRBV5-6 and J is TRBJ2-5; D unclear. The V end lost 0 bases, the J end lost 5 bases, and 11 bases lay between the germline ends. Germline V gives CDR1 SGHDT, CDR2 YYEEEE. The CDR3 loop spans 14 amino acids. The CDR3: CASSLGRPVETQYF. CDR3 in DNA: TGTGCCAGCAGCTTGGGCCGGCCGGTGGAGACCCAGTACTTC.

Here the CDR3 DNA reads TGTGCCAGCAGCTTCGAGGACCTCCCTAACACCATATATTTT. As protein: CASSFEDLPNTIYF. This chain connects TRBV7-9 to TRBJ1-3; unclear D gene. The CDR3 has 14 residues. The V gene's germline CDR1 is SEHNR and CDR2 FQNEAQ (reference sequence). V was clipped by 3 bases and J by 7 bases, with 13 bases between them.

This chain joins TRBV5-6 and TRBJ2-2, with D perhaps matching TRBD1 (6 bases). This CDR3 has 14 amino acids. Germline V gene data show CDR1 as SGHDT and CDR2 as YYEEEE. Trimming stripped 4 bases from V and 2 bases from J, with 9 bases between. The CDR3 protein is CASSLDRNTGELFF. The CDR3 DNA reads TGTGCCAGCAGCCTGGACAGAAACACCGGGGAGCTGTTTTTT.

The chain is built from TRBV7-9 and TRBJ2-5; 12 bases are a match to TRBD2. Germline CDR1 SEHNR, CDR2 FQNEAQ (reference sequence). CDR3 length: 14 amino acids. J lost 4 bases, V lost 4 bases, and 1 base had no gene match. Here the CDR3 reads CASSSGLAGETQYF. The DNA of the CDR3 is TGTGCCAGCAGCTCGGGACTAGCGGGAGAGACCCAGTACTTC.

The gene calls are TRBV28 and TRBJ2-1; D remains unclear. This CDR3 comprises 14 residues. Germline V CDR1 and CDR2: MDHEN, SYDVKM. V lost 5 bases, J lost 1 base, and 9 bases lay in between. DNA for the CDR3: TGTGCCAGCAGTGCATATTCTTCCTACAATGAGCAGTTCTTC. Translating it yields CASSAYSSYNEQFF. Using reference TRBV28 and TRBJ2-1 for the parts outside the CDR3, the full variable domain is DVKVTQSSRYLVKRTGEKVFLECVQDMDHENMFWYRQDPGLGLRLIYFSYDVKMKEKGDIPEGYSVSREKKERFSLILESASTNQTSMYLCASSAYSSYNEQFFGPGTRLTVL.

The rearrangement joins TRBV28 to TRBJ2-7, with no clear D. Germline CDR1 MDHEN, CDR2 SYDVKM. V lost 1 base and J lost 4, with 8 bases in between. The CDR3 is made up of 13 amino acids. CDR3 DNA sequence: TGTGCCAGCAGTTTATTCTCCCAATACGAGCAGTACTTC. Its protein is CASSLFSQYEQYF.

The rearrangement links TRBV14 to TRBJ2-2, with D maybe TRBD2 (8 bases). Trimming shortened V by 2 bases and J by 1 base, and 20 bases separated the two germline ends. The CDR3 covers 19 residues. Germline lookup yields CDR1 SGHDN and CDR2 FVKESK. The CDR3 bases are TGTGCCAGCAGCCAAACAACGGGAGGGGGCTGGTGGAACACCGGGGAGCTGTTTTTT. As protein: CASSQTTGGGWWNTGELFF.

The chain has TRBV27 and TRBJ2-5; perhaps D is TRBD1 or TRBD2 (6 bases each). Trimming stripped 3 bases from V and 1 base from J, with 9 bases between. The CDR3 extends over 14 amino acids. Germline V gene data show CDR1 as MNHEY and CDR2 as SMNVEV (reference sequence). CDR3: CASSFGGGQETQYF. Written as DNA, the CDR3 is TGTGCCAGCAGTTTTGGAGGGGGCCAAGAGACCCAGTACTTC.

The chain combines TRBV25-1 with TRBJ2-4, with a possible D match to TRBD1 (6 bases). Trimming left V 8 bases short and J 2 bases short, with 19 bases between. The CDR3 is 16 residues long. CDR1 and CDR2 (germline): MGHDK, SYGVNS. CDR3 sequence: CASGKRGGRPKNIQYF. The DNA for the CDR3 is TGTGCCAGCGGCAAAAGAGGGGGTAGACCCAAAAACATTCAGTACTTC.

This clone was detected once. This rearrangement joins TRBV9 to TRBJ1-6; D unclear. V was trimmed by 0 bases and J by 0 bases, leaving 10 bases between them. The CDR3 consists of 17 residues. From germline, CDR1 is SGDLS and CDR2 YYNGEE. CDR3 in amino acids: CASSVGRKSSYNSPLHF. CDR3 in DNA: TGTGCCAGCAGCGTAGGGCGGAAGAGCTCCTATAATTCACCCCTCCACTTT. The full variable domain, rest sourced from reference TRBV9 and TRBJ1-6, is DSGVTQTPKHLITATGQRVTLRCSPRSGDLSVYWYQQSLDQGLQFLIQYYNGEERAKGNILERFSAQQFPDLHSELNLSSLELGDSALYFCASSVGRKSSYNSPLHFGNGTRLTVT.

This clone was seen only once. The V gene is TRBV14, the J gene TRBJ1-3; 9 positions match TRBD1. The junction had 22 bases not matched to a gene; V was cut back by 0 bases and J by 4 bases. Germline V gives CDR1 SGHDN, CDR2 FVKESK. CDR3 length: 22 residues. CDR3 sequence reads: CASSQESPPGQGASAAGNTIYF. Written as DNA, the CDR3 is TGTGCCAGCAGCCAAGAGAGTCCACCGGGACAGGGTGCGTCGGCTGCGGGAAACACCATATATTTT.

V and J are TRBV5-1 and TRBJ2-7; D unresolved. Looked up from germline, CDR1 is SGHRS and CDR2 is YFSETQ. The CDR3 covers 15 residues. V shed 4 bases and J shed 4 bases, with 18 bases lying between them. DNA of the CDR3: TGCGCCAGCAGCCCAGCTCCCCGAAAGGGATACGAGCAGTACTTC. Encoded protein: CASSPAPRKGYEQYF.

The J gene is TRBJ1-2, the V gene TRBV19, with 7 bases identical to TRBD1. The CDR3 is 13 residues long. Per germline, CDR1 LNHDA and CDR2 SQIVND (reference sequence). The junction had 2 bases not matched to a gene; V was cut back by 2 bases and J by 5 bases. The CDR3 region has the DNA TGTGCCAGTAGTATATCGACAGGGTATGGCTACACCTTC. Its translation: CASSISTGYGYTF.

This clone was detected only a few times. The rearrangement uses TRBV28 and TRBJ1-1; D is perhaps TRBD1 (6 bases). CDR1 and CDR2 from the germline V gene are MDHEN and SYDVKM. The CDR3 covers 15 residues. Trimming cost V 1 base and J 5 bases, with 14 bases left between them. The CDR3 region is CASSLLLGAGTEAFF. Here the CDR3 DNA reads TGTGCCAGCAGTTTATTGCTGGGGGCGGGTACTGAAGCTTTCTTT. The full variable domain, with the rest looked up from reference TRBV28 and TRBJ1-1, is DVKVTQSSRYLVKRTGEKVFLECVQDMDHENMFWYRQDPGLGLRLIYFSYDVKMKEKGDIPEGYSVSREKKERFSLILESASTNQTSMYLCASSLLLGAGTEAFFGQGTRLTVV.

This rearrangement joins TRBV9 to TRBJ2-7, with TRBD2 identical over 9 bases. Germline V gene lookup returns CDR1 SGDLS and CDR2 YYNGEE. J lost 5 bases, V lost 4 bases, and 13 bases had no gene match. This CDR3 has 16 amino acids. CDR3 in amino acids: CASSPRAGGPLNEQYF. DNA for the CDR3: TGTGCCAGCAGCCCGAGGGCGGGAGGGCCTCTCAACGAGCAGTACTTC.

The V and J genes are TRBV28 and TRBJ1-1; no firm D call. The germline CDR1 and CDR2 sequences are MDHEN and SYDVKM. V lost 4 bases, J lost 1 base, and 16 bases lay in between. CDR3 length: 16 residues. The CDR3 DNA reads TGTGCCAGCAGTTCGCGGGATCTCCGAGGGAACACTGAAGCTTTCTTT. This encodes CASSSRDLRGNTEAFF.

This clone was seen only once. This chain uses TRBV2 with TRBJ2-3, with 14 bases aligning to TRBD2. V lost 4 bases and J lost 6; bases outside the gene matches: 18. Germline V gene lookup returns CDR1 SNHLY and CDR2 FYNNEI. CDR3 length equals 20 residues. The CDR3 DNA follows: TGTGCCAGCAGTGTGGCGGGACTAGCGGGAGAGACTGCCTATTTGGATACGCAGTATTTT. This gives the protein CASSVAGLAGETAYLDTQYF.